This T cell receptor (beta chain) was profiled in a study of blood T cell repertoires in COVID-19. Overall study context: The cDNA or gDNA used as material had been derived from T cells, B-cell-depleted T cells, or PBMCs.

The CDR3 consists of 13 residues. V lost 4 bases and J 3 bases, leaving 12 bases between the germline ends. The germline gives CDR1 SQVTM, CDR2 ANQGSEA. Clones were read by immunoSEQ multiplex PCR, and TCRdb kept only the in-frame ones, dropping some. The sample lists 450,000 or so clones, roughly 89% occurring once. This rearrangement joins TRBV29-1 to TRBJ1-1; D not certain. Sequenced material: peripheral blood. This receptor was taken from a young man with COVID-19, enrolled during active disease. The DNA for the CDR3 is TGCAGCGTTGCGGTTGCCGGGGACACTGAAGCTTTCTTT. Amino acid sequence: CSVAVAGDTEAFF.